The 11 T cell receptor beta chains listed next were all sequenced from one sample in a study of blood T cell repertoires in COVID-19. Clones were read by immunoSEQ multiplex PCR, and TCRdb kept only the in-frame ones, dropping some. This table holds some 120,000 clones, roughly 80% found once. Input material: peripheral blood. The receptor set was obtained from a woman aged 45-65 years with acute or convalescent COVID-19.

The rearrangement uses TRBV19 and TRBJ1-6; D gene ambiguous. From germline, CDR1 is LNHDA and CDR2 SQIVND (reference sequence). V dropped 3 bases and J dropped 14 bases, with 17 bases sitting between them. The CDR3 is made up of 14 amino acids. The CDR3: CASSIGTGVRALHF. CDR3 bases: TGTGCCAGTAGTATCGGTACCGGGGTTCGGGCCCTCCACTTT.

The chain employs TRBV5-1 and TRBJ2-7, with TRBD2 as a possible D gene (5 bases). The germline V gene has CDR1 SGHRS and CDR2 YFSETQ. Trimming removed 2 bases at V and 2 bases at J, with 5 bases between. The CDR3 consists of 12 residues. The CDR3 bases are TGCGCCAGCAGCTTCGGGGCCTACGAGCAGTACTTC. This translates into CASSFGAYEQYF.

The V gene is TRBV7-2, the J gene TRBJ2-1; TRBD2 is a possible D gene (5 bases). This CDR3 is built from 14 residues. The V end was cut by 6 bases, the J end by 3 bases, with 12 bases between. CDR1 and CDR2 (germline): SGHTA, FQGNSA. CDR3 DNA sequence: TGTGCCAGCAGTCGAGGGTTCGACTACAATGAGCAGTTCTTC. Translating it yields CASSRGFDYNEQFF.

The chain couples TRBV28 to TRBJ2-7, with a possible D match to TRBD1 (6 bases). V lost 9 bases and J 3 bases, leaving 15 bases between the germline ends. From germline, CDR1 is MDHEN and CDR2 SYDVKM. This CDR3 is 13 amino acids long. CDR3 amino acids: CASTTGTLYEQYF. CDR3 in DNA: TGTGCCAGTACCACAGGGACCCTCTACGAGCAGTACTTC.

This clone turned up a few times. This chain links TRBV11-2 with TRBJ1-3, with TRBD1 identical over 7 bases. CDR1 is SGHAT and CDR2 is FQNNGV in the germline V gene. V trimming: 5 bases; J trimming: 0 bases; junction bases outside the gene matches: 4. The CDR3 extends over 15 amino acids. The CDR3 here is CASSQGQYSGNTIYF. The CDR3 nucleotides read TGTGCCAGCAGCCAGGGACAGTACTCTGGAAACACCATATATTTT.

This chain joins TRBV5-4 and TRBJ1-2; TRBD1 aligns across 9 bases. CDR1 is SGHNT and CDR2 is YYREEE in the germline V gene (reference sequence). The CDR3 totals 14 residues. V lost 4 bases and J lost 7; bases outside the gene matches: 8. The CDR3 protein is CASSGGDRERGYTF. The CDR3, as DNA: TGTGCCAGCAGCGGCGGGGACAGGGAGCGTGGCTACACCTTC.

The rearrangement links TRBV28 to TRBJ2-7; 8 bases align to TRBD1. Germline V gives CDR1 MDHEN, CDR2 SYDVKM. This CDR3 is 16 amino acids long. V lost 2 bases to trimming and J lost 0 bases; unmatched junction nucleotides: 6. The CDR3 DNA is TGTGCCAGCAGTTTAAGAAGGACAGGGAGCTCCTACGAGCAGTACTTC. Its translation is CASSLRRTGSSYEQYF.

This sequence joins TRBV30 and TRBJ1-1; D gene ambiguous. The germline V gene encodes CDR1 GTSNPN and CDR2 SVGIG (reference sequence). This CDR3 spans 13 amino acids. V was shortened by 3 bases and J by 1 base, with 9 bases between the two germline ends. The CDR3 nucleotides read TGTGCCTGGAGGGTGCGTAGGAACACTGAAGCTTTCTTT. Protein: CAWRVRRNTEAFF.

This clone turned up a few times. The V call is TRBV5-1, the J call TRBJ2-2; D gene uncertain. The V and J ends lost 4 bases and 2 bases respectively, with 9 bases between them. Germline values: CDR1 SGHRS, CDR2 YFSETQ. The CDR3 is made up of 14 amino acids. In DNA, the CDR3 is TGCGCCAGCAGCCAAGACTCCAACACCGGGGAGCTGTTTTTT. Translated, it gives CASSQDSNTGELFF. The full variable domain, completed using reference TRBV5-1 and TRBJ2-2, is KAGVTQTPRYLIKTRGQQVTLSCSPISGHRSVSWYQQTPGQGLQFLFEYFSETQRNKGNFPGRFSGRQFSNSRSEMNVSTLELGDSALYLCASSQDSNTGELFFGEGSRLTVL.

J is TRBJ1-1 and V is TRBV9, with 8 bases lining up with TRBD1. The CDR3 spans 17 residues. Germline values: CDR1 SGDLS, CDR2 YYNGEE. The ends lost 0 bases at V and 0 bases at J; junction bases unmatched: 7. For the CDR3, the DNA is TGTGCCAGCAGCGTAGAGGGGACAGGTGTGATGAACACTGAAGCTTTCTTT. Protein sequence: CASSVEGTGVMNTEAFF.

The rearrangement links TRBV13 to TRBJ2-1; weak D call: TRBD2 (6 bases). Germline-derived CDR1 and CDR2 are PRHDT and FYEKMQ (reference sequence). Trimming cost V 2 bases and J 2 bases, with 16 bases left between them. The CDR3 sequence is 17 residues long. The CDR3 loop is CASSLNDGGVTYNEQFF. The CDR3 DNA is TGTGCCAGCAGCTTAAATGACGGGGGAGTCACCTACAATGAGCAGTTCTTC.